Each of the 21 T cell receptor beta chains below was sequenced from the same sample in a study of shared clonotypes between healthy human individuals. Generated by immunoSEQ multiplex PCR, the TCRdb table keeps only in-frame clones and is missing some. The data contain over 1.4 million clones, over 95% of them seen just once; the ten biggest clones take up roughly 1.2%. Sequencing was done on a sample of naive CD4+ T cells sorted from blood. Noted subset: CD45RA+ positively selected. Receptor source: a man aged 30 to 45 in good health.

The sample holds one count of this clone. The genes are TRBV6-1 and TRBJ2-3, with a possible D match to TRBD1 (6 bases). Looked up from germline, CDR1 is MNHNS and CDR2 is SASEGT. This CDR3 region has 16 residues. V was pared by 0 bases and J by 8 bases, with 18 bases between. CDR3 bases: TGTGCCAGCAGTGAAGCGAGGACAGCCGAATCCGGTACGCAGTATTTT. Translated: CASSEARTAESGTQYF.

This sequence joins TRBV15 and TRBJ2-3; 11 bases fit TRBD2. The CDR3 sequence is 17 residues long. The V gene's germline CDR1 is LNHNV and CDR2 YYDKDF (reference sequence). V shed 0 bases and J 5 bases; nucleotides not matched to a gene: 7. DNA for the CDR3: TGTGCCACCAGCAGAGATCATAGCGGGAGGGCCATAGATACGCAGTATTTT. Protein: CATSRDHSGRAIDTQYF.

The V call is TRBV6-1, the J call TRBJ2-1; 7 bases are shared with TRBD1. Germline trimming cut 1 base from V and 12 bases from J; bases unmatched to any gene: 6. Germline CDR1 MNHNS, CDR2 SASEGT. The CDR3 runs 13 residues. CDR3 loop: CASSEVRQGVQFF. The CDR3, as DNA: TGTGCCAGCAGTGAAGTCAGGCAGGGGGTGCAGTTCTTC.

This chain links TRBV5-4 with TRBJ1-2; D gene ambiguous. CDR3 length: 13 residues. Trimming stripped 0 bases from V and 8 bases from J, with 11 bases between. CDR1 and CDR2 from the germline V gene are SGHNT and YYREEE (reference sequence). In DNA, the CDR3 is TGTGCCAGCAGCTTGGATAGGGCCGGCGGCTACACCTTC. Its protein product is CASSLDRAGGYTF. Complete variable domain (other parts from reference TRBV5-4 and TRBJ1-2): ETGVTQSPTHLIKTRGQQVTLRCSSQSGHNTVSWYQQALGQGPQFIFQYYREEENGRGNFPPRFSGLQFPNYSSELNVNALELDDSALYLCASSLDRAGGYTFGSGTRLTVV.

This rearrangement joins TRBV5-4 to TRBJ2-7; D unclear. The CDR3 sequence is 13 residues long. CDR1 is SGHNT, CDR2 YYREEE, per germline (reference sequence). Trimming left V 3 bases short and J 7 bases short, with 14 bases between. For the CDR3, the DNA is TGTGCCAGCAGCTCGATTGAGTCGGTAGAGCAGTACTTC. It is translated as CASSSIESVEQYF.

This rearrangement joins TRBV9 to TRBJ2-1; 13 bases are shared with TRBD2. After removal of 4 bases from V and 8 bases from J, the junction contained 9 bases not matched to a gene. This CDR3 has 16 residues. Per the germline V gene, CDR1 is SGDLS and CDR2 is YYNGEE. CDR3 loop: CASSPPGLAGAHEQFF. CDR3 DNA: TGTGCCAGCAGCCCCCCAGGACTAGCGGGAGCCCATGAGCAGTTCTTC.

CDR3 loop: CASRPALASSYEQYF. The CDR3 region has the DNA TGTGCCAGCAGACCCGCACTAGCCTCCTCCTACGAGCAGTACTTC. This rearrangement joins TRBV28 to TRBJ2-7, with D possibly being TRBD2 (6 bases). Trimming took 6 bases from V and 0 from J, leaving 15 bases between them. The CDR3 consists of 15 residues. Germline-derived CDR1 and CDR2 are MDHEN and SYDVKM.

The chain couples TRBV19 to TRBJ2-2; D gene ambiguous. Germline CDR1 is LNHDA and CDR2 is SQIVND (reference sequence). The V end was cut by 5 bases, the J end by 3 bases, with 10 bases between. The CDR3 loop spans 14 amino acids. The DNA for the CDR3 is TGTGCCAGTAGTCACGGACGAGACACCGGGGAGCTGTTTTTT. This sequence encodes CASSHGRDTGELFF.

J is TRBJ1-4 and V is TRBV29-1; maybe TRBD1 (5 bases). V dropped 5 bases and J dropped 6 bases, with 13 bases sitting between them. This CDR3 region has 13 residues. Germline CDR1 reads SQVTM; CDR2 reads ANQGSEA. CDR3 DNA: TGCAGCGTTACCAGGGACTTTGATGAAAAACTGTTTTTT. Protein sequence: CSVTRDFDEKLFF.

This clone was seen only a few times. The rearrangement joins TRBV7-2 to TRBJ2-7; D is possibly TRBD1 or TRBD2 (5 bases each). Trimming cost V 0 bases and J 3 bases, with 6 bases left between them. This CDR3 has 13 amino acids. CDR1 is SGHTA, CDR2 FQGNSA, per germline. The CDR3 DNA sequence: TGTGCCAGCAGCTTAGCGAGGGGCTACGAGCAGTACTTC. Protein product: CASSLARGYEQYF.

The V gene is TRBV5-6, the J gene TRBJ1-2; no reliable D call. Germline loops: CDR1 SGHDT, CDR2 YYEEEE. Trimming shortened V by 7 bases and J by 4 bases, and 11 bases separated the two germline ends. The CDR3 runs to 12 residues. CDR3: CASSNGGYGYTF. The CDR3 region has the DNA TGTGCCAGCTCGAATGGAGGCTATGGCTACACCTTC. Full variable domain (missing parts from reference TRBV5-6 and TRBJ1-2): DAGVTQSPTHLIKTRGQQVTLRCSPKSGHDTVSWYQQALGQGPQFIFQYYEEEERQRGNFPDRFSGHQFPNYSSELNVNALLLGDSALYLCASSNGGYGYTFGSGTRLTVV.

This clone was observed a single time. This chain connects TRBV7-3 to TRBJ2-1; 8 positions match TRBD1. Germline V gene lookup returns CDR1 SGHTA and CDR2 FQGTGA. J lost 5 bases, V lost 4 bases, and 10 bases had no gene match. The CDR3 is 16 amino acids. CDR3 coding DNA: TGTGCCAGCAGCTCATACACCGGGACAGGCAACAATGAGCAGTTCTTC. Translating it yields CASSSYTGTGNNEQFF.

The chain carries TRBV7-9 and TRBJ2-7; tentative D call: TRBD1 (5 bases). The CDR3 is made up of 16 amino acids. V lost 2 bases and J 4 bases, leaving 18 bases between the germline ends. Germline values: CDR1 SEHNR, CDR2 FQNEAQ (reference sequence). The CDR3 region is CASSLSITGDTYEQYF. The CDR3 DNA sequence: TGTGCCAGCAGCTTATCAATCACAGGCGACACTTACGAGCAGTACTTC. The variable domain in full, completed from reference TRBV7-9 and TRBJ2-7, reads DTGVSQNPRHKITKRGQNVTFRCDPISEHNRLYWYRQTLGQGPEFLTYFQNEAQLEKSRLLSDRFSAERPKGSFSTLEIQRTEQGDSAMYLCASSLSITGDTYEQYFGPGTRLTVT.

In this sample, this clone turned up once. The rearrangement uses TRBV5-1 and TRBJ2-7; TRBD1 aligns across 7 bases. Per germline, CDR1 SGHRS and CDR2 YFSETQ. The ends lost 0 bases at V and 2 bases at J; junction bases unmatched: 8. The CDR3 contains 16 residues. The CDR3 loop is CASSLEAGGPPYEQYF. Here the CDR3 DNA reads TGCGCCAGCAGCTTGGAGGCAGGGGGACCCCCCTACGAGCAGTACTTC.

The chain is built from TRBV18 and TRBJ2-1; no firm D call. V was cut by 8 bases and J by 9 bases, with 23 bases left in between. The CDR3 spans 15 residues. Germline V gene data show CDR1 as KGHSH and CDR2 as LQKENI. CDR3 in DNA: TGTGCCAGCAGGCTCTATGGGCTGGATACCAGTGAGCAGTTCTTC. This sequence encodes CASRLYGLDTSEQFF.

The chain combines TRBV7-2 with TRBJ2-3, with 11 bases fitting TRBD2. Per the germline V gene, CDR1 is SGHTA and CDR2 is FQGNSA. The CDR3 spans 16 residues. The V and J ends lost 5 bases and 2 bases, in that order; junction bases with no gene match: 6. The CDR3 reads CASSITSGSNTDTQYF. CDR3 in DNA: TGTGCCAGCAGCATAACTAGCGGGAGCAACACAGATACGCAGTATTTT.

The rearrangement joins TRBV15 to TRBJ1-3, with D possibly matching TRBD1 (5 bases). This CDR3 has 17 residues. In germline, CDR1 is LNHNV, CDR2 YYDKDF (reference sequence). V was clipped by 0 bases and J by 0 bases, with 12 bases between them. CDR3 sequence (DNA): TGTGCCACCAGCAGAGATCAGGGAGGGTACTCTGGAAACACCATATATTTT. Its translation is CATSRDQGGYSGNTIYF.

The chain recombines TRBV27 with TRBJ2-1; TRBD2 matches 11 bases. This CDR3 contains 13 residues. The germline CDR1 and CDR2 sequences are MNHEY and SMNVEV (reference sequence). Trimming removed 7 bases from V and 10 bases from J; junction bases left unmatched: 6. CDR3 bases: TGTGCCAGCACTAGCGGGAGGACAGGCGAGCAGTTCTTC. This sequence encodes CASTSGRTGEQFF.

This rearrangement joins TRBV2 to TRBJ2-5; 7 nucleotides match TRBD2. Germline CDR1 is SNHLY and CDR2 is FYNNEI. This CDR3 is built from 13 residues. The V gene end was trimmed by 4 bases and the J gene end by 5 bases; junction bases not matched to a gene: 4. The CDR3 loop is CASSGSGSETQYF. The CDR3 DNA follows: TGTGCCAGCAGTGGTAGCGGGTCGGAGACCCAGTACTTC.

This chain connects TRBV7-7 to TRBJ2-2, with 8 bases lining up with TRBD1. V was pared by 4 bases and J by 6 bases, with 10 bases of the junction left unmatched. Per the germline V gene, CDR1 is SSHAT and CDR2 is FNYEAQ (reference sequence). The CDR3 runs 16 residues. CDR3 in amino acids: CASSSFPRGRPGELFF. CDR3 in DNA: TGTGCCAGCAGCTCCTTCCCCAGGGGGCGTCCCGGGGAGCTGTTTTTT.

The rearrangement uses TRBV4-1 and TRBJ1-5; tentatively, D is TRBD1 (5 bases). CDR3 length: 14 residues. Trimming left V 4 bases short and J 6 bases short, with 13 bases between. Germline V lookup: CDR1 MGHRA, CDR2 YSYEKL. The CDR3 coding sequence is TGCGCCAGCAGCCCCGTAGGGGATGGTCAGCCCCAGCATTTT. Its protein is CASSPVGDGQPQHF.